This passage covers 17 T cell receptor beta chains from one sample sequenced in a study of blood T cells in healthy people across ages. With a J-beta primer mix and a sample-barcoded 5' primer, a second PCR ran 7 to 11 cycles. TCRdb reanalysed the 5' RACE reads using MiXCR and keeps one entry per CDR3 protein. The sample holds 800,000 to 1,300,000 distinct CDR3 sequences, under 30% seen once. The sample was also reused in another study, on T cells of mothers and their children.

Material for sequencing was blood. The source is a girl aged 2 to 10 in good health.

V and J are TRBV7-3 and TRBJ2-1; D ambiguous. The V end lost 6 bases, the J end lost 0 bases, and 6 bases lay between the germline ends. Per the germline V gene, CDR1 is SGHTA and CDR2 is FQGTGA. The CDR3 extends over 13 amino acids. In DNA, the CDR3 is TGTGCCAGCAGGTCCCGCTCCTACAATGAGCAGTTCTTC. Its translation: CASRSRSYNEQFF.

This CDR3 is CASSGDSLFTTHGTDTQYF. CDR3 bases: TGTGCCAGCAGTGGGGACAGCCTATTCACTACCCACGGCACAGATACGCAGTATTTT. This chain links TRBV6-1 with TRBJ2-3; TRBD1 aligns across 7 bases. The CDR3 extends over 19 amino acids. Germline V gives CDR1 MNHNS, CDR2 SASEGT. J was trimmed by 1 base and V by 4 bases; bases with no gene match: 17.

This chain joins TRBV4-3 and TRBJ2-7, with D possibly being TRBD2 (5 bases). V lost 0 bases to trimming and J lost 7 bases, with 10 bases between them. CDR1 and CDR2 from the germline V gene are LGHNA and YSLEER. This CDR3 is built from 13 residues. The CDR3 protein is CASSQESPGEQYF. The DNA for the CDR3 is TGCGCCAGCAGCCAAGAGTCCCCGGGGGAGCAGTACTTC.

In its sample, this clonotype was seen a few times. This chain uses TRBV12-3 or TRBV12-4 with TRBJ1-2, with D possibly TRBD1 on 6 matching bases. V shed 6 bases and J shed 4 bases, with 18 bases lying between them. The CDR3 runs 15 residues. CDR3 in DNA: TGTGCCAGCAGCCGGACAGAGGACGTTATCTATGGCTACACCTTC. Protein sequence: CASSRTEDVIYGYTF.

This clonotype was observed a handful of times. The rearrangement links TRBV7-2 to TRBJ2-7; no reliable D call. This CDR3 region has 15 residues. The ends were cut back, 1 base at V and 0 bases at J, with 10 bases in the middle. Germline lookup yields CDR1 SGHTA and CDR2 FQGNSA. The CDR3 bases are TGTGCCAGCAGCTTAGACCGTAGAAGCTCCTACGAGCAGTACTTC. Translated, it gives CASSLDRRSSYEQYF. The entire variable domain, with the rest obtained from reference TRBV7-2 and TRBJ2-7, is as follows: GAGVSQSPSNKVTEKGKDVELRCDPISGHTALYWYRQSLGQGLEFLIYFQGNSAPDKSGLPSDRFSAERTGGSVSTLTIQRTQQEDSAVYLCASSLDRRSSYEQYFGPGTRLTVT.

CDR3 protein: CASSFKAGHLNTGELFF. As DNA, the CDR3 is TGTGCCAGCAGCTTTAAAGCGGGCCACCTGAACACCGGGGAGCTGTTTTTT. V is TRBV5-5 and J is TRBJ2-2, with D perhaps TRBD2 (6 bases). The germline V gene has CDR1 SGHKS and CDR2 YYEKEE (reference sequence). V was shortened by 2 bases and J by 1 base, with 15 bases between the two germline ends. This CDR3 contains 17 residues.

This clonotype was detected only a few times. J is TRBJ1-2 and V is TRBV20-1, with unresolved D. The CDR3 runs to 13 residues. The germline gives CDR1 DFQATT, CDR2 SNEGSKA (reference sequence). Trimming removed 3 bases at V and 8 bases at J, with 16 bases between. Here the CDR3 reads CSARGASSFGYTF. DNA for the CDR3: TGCAGTGCTAGGGGTGCCAGCAGCTTCGGCTACACCTTC.

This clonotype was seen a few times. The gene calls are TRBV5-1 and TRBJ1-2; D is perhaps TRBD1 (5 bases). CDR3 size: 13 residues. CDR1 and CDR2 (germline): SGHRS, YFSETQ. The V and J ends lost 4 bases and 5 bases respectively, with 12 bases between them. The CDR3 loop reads CASSIGAGYGYTF. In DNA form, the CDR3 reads TGCGCCAGCAGCATCGGGGCGGGATATGGCTACACCTTC. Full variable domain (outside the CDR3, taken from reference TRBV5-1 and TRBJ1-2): KAGVTQTPRYLIKTRGQQVTLSCSPISGHRSVSWYQQTPGQGLQFLFEYFSETQRNKGNFPGRFSGRQFSNSRSEMNVSTLELGDSALYLCASSIGAGYGYTFGSGTRLTVV.

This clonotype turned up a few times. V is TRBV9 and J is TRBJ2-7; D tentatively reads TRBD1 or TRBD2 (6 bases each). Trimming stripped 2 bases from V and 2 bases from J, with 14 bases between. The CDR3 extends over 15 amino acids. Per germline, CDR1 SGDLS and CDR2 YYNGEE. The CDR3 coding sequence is TGTGCCAGCAGCGTCGGCGGAAGGGGGGCCTACGAGCAGTACTTC. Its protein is CASSVGGRGAYEQYF.

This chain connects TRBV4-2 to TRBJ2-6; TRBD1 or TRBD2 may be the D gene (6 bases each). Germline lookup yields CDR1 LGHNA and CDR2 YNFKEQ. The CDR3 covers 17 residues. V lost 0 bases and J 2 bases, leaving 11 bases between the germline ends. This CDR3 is CASSQDVRGAGANVLTF. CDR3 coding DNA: TGTGCCAGCAGCCAAGATGTGAGGGGGGCTGGGGCCAACGTCCTGACTTTC.

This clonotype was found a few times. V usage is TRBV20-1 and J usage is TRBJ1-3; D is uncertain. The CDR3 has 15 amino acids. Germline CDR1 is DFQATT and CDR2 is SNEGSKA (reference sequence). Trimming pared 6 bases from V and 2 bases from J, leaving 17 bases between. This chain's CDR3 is CSAYSLGQAGNTIYF. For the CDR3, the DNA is TGCAGTGCGTACAGCCTCGGGCAGGCTGGAAACACCATATATTTT.

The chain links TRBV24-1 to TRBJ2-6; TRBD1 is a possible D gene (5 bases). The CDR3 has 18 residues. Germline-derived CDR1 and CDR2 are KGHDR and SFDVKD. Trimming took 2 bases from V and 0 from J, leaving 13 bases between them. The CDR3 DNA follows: TGTGCCACCAGTGATTCAGGGCAGAAACACTCTGGGGCCAACGTCCTGACTTTC. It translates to CATSDSGQKHSGANVLTF.

The CDR3 coding sequence is TGTGCCAGCAGTTCGGGACTAACCAATGAGCAGTTCTTC. Residues: CASSSGLTNEQFF. The chain links TRBV6-6 to TRBJ2-1; 7 bases fit TRBD2. With 4 bases clipped from V and 6 bases from J, the junction kept 3 bases outside the gene matches. The germline gives CDR1 MNHNY, CDR2 SVGAGI (reference sequence). The CDR3 is 13 amino acids.

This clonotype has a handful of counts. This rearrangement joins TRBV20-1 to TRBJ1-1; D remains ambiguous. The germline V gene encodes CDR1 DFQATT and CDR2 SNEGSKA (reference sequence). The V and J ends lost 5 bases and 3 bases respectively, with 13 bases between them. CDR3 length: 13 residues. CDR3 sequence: CSAGTDIYTEAFF. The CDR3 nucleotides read TGCAGTGCTGGAACCGACATTTACACTGAAGCTTTCTTT.

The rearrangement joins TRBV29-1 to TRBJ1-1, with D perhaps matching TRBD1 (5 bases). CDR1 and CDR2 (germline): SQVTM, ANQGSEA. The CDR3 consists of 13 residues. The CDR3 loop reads CSSYLWDGTEAFF. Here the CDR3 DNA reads TGCAGTTCCTACCTGTGGGACGGGACTGAAGCTTTCTTT.

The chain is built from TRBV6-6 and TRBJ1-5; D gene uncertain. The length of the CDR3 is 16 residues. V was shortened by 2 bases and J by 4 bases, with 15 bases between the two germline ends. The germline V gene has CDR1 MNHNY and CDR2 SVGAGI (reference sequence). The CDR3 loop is CASSYRRETLNQPQHF. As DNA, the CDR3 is TGTGCCAGCAGTTACCGACGGGAAACCCTTAATCAGCCCCAGCATTTT.

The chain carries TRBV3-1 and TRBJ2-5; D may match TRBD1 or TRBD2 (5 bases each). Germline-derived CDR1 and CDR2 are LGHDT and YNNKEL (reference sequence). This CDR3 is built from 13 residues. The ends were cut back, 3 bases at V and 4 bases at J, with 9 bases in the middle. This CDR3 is CASSHWDRETQYF. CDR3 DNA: TGTGCCAGCAGCCATTGGGACCGAGAGACCCAGTACTTC.